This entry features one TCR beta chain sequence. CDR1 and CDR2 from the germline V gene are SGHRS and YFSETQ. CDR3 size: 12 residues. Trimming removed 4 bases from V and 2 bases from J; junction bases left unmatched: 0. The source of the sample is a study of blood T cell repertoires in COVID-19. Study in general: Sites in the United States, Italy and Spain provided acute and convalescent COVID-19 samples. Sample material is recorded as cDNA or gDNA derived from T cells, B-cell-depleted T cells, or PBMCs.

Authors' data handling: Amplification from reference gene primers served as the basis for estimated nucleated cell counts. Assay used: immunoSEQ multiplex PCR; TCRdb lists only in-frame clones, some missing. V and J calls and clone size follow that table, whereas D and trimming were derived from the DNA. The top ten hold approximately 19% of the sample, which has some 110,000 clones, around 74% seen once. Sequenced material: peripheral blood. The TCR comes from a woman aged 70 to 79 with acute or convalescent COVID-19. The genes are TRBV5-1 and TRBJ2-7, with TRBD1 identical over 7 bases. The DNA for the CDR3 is TGCGCCAGCAGCGGGACAGCCTACGAGCAGTACTTC. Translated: CASSGTAYEQYF.